These 25 T cell receptor beta chains originate from one sample sequenced in a study of breast tumors, draining lymph nodes, adjacent tissues. Each CDR3 protein is one row after TCRdb ran MiXCR on the multiplex PCR reads. The data contain 90,000 to 120,000 distinct CDR3 sequences, less than 25% of them singletons. Axillary draining lymph nodes of breast cancer patients supplied the node samples. The sequenced sample was axillary lymph node tissue. All receptors derive from a female donor with breast cancer. Some clones in this sample may be carry-over from other donors' samples.

Details on this clonotype: A much bigger clone sits one base away, suggesting this may be a read error. The chain joins TRBV29-1 to TRBJ2-5; D may be TRBD1 or TRBD2 (5 bases each). In germline, CDR1 is SQVTM, CDR2 ANQGSEA. This CDR3 contains 15 residues. V shed 6 bases and J shed 5 bases, with 22 bases lying between them. DNA for the CDR3: TGCAGCGTCCATAGCCGGGACGACCAAATCGAGACCCAGTACTTC. Its protein product is CSVHSRDDQIETQYF.

There are many counts of this clonotype. The chain uses TRBV7-2 and TRBJ2-7, with D hard to call. V was trimmed by 1 base and J by 3 bases, leaving 10 bases between them. The V gene's germline CDR1 is SGHTA and CDR2 FQGNSA. This CDR3 is built from 14 residues. CDR3 nucleotides: TGTGCCAGCAGCTTAGATTTAGTAGGCTACGAGCAGTACTTC. Protein sequence: CASSLDLVGYEQYF.

This clonotype was counted at least ten times. The chain couples TRBV7-8 to TRBJ2-1, with D maybe TRBD2 (5 bases). The CDR3 is made up of 18 amino acids. Germline CDR1 reads SGHVS; CDR2 reads FQNEAQ. V lost 5 bases to trimming and J lost 1 base, with 21 bases between them. The CDR3, as DNA: TGTGCCAGCAGCCTACTCTCGGTCGGTTGGGAGTCCTACAATGAGCAGTTCTTC. Protein product: CASSLLSVGWESYNEQFF. Looking up the rest from reference TRBV7-8 and TRBJ2-1 gives the full variable domain: GAGVSQSPRYKVAKRGQDVALRCDPISGHVSLFWYQQALGQGPEFLTYFQNEAQLDKSGLPSDRFFAERPEGSVSTLKIQRTQQEDSAVYLCASSLLSVGWESYNEQFFGPGTRLTVL.

This clonotype was detected a few times. Given a much more abundant clone one base away, this may be a read error. The chain is built from TRBV15 and TRBJ1-5; no definite D call. Germline values: CDR1 LNHNV, CDR2 YYDKDF (reference sequence). The CDR3 is 15 residues long. In DNA form, the CDR3 reads TGTGCCGCCAGCACTGGACCGGGAGGCAATCAGCCCCAGCATTTT. Protein sequence: CAASTGPGGNQPQHF.

This clonotype was seen only once. A much larger clone is a single base away; this may be a read error. The chain has TRBV28 and TRBJ1-2, with 10 positions matching TRBD1. Germline assignment: CDR1 MDHEN and CDR2 SYDVKM. CDR3 length: 13 residues. The CDR3 protein is CASRDRGSDGYAF. In nucleotides, the CDR3 is TGTGCCAGCAGGGACAGGGGGTCGGATGGCTACGCCTTC.

Only a few counts were recorded for this clonotype. The V gene is TRBV3-1, the J gene TRBJ2-3; TRBD2 matches 8 bases. Germline-derived CDR1 and CDR2 are LGHDT and YNNKEL (reference sequence). This CDR3 has 15 amino acids. With 2 bases clipped from V and 2 bases from J, the junction kept 3 bases outside the gene matches. In nucleotides, the CDR3 is TGTGCCAGCAGCCAAATAGCGGGGTTCACAGATACGCAGTATTTT. As protein: CASSQIAGFTDTQYF.

The chain is built from TRBV5-6 and TRBJ2-4; 7 bases are shared with TRBD2. With V trimmed by 1 base and J by 4 bases, 2 bases remained unmatched. Per germline, CDR1 SGHDT and CDR2 YYEEEE. The CDR3 runs to 14 residues. CDR3: CASSLPSGKNIQYF. Written as DNA, the CDR3 is TGTGCCAGCAGCTTGCCTAGCGGTAAAAACATTCAGTACTTC. The full variable domain, rest sourced from reference TRBV5-6 and TRBJ2-4, is DAGVTQSPTHLIKTRGQQVTLRCSPKSGHDTVSWYQQALGQGPQFIFQYYEEEERQRGNFPDRFSGHQFPNYSSELNVNALLLGDSALYLCASSLPSGKNIQYFGAGTRLSVL.

This clonotype was seen more than once but under ten times. This chain links TRBV6-4 with TRBJ2-2; D is perhaps TRBD2 (5 bases). V dropped 6 bases and J dropped 7 bases, with 12 bases sitting between them. There are 13 residues in the CDR3. From germline, CDR1 is MRHNA and CDR2 SNTAGT. This chain's CDR3 is CASSRRAGGELFF. The CDR3, as DNA: TGTGCCAGCAGCCGCCGGGCGGGCGGGGAGCTGTTTTTT.

A word on this clonotype: This may be a read error, as it is one base from a much larger clone. The CDR3 carries no conserved terminal phenylalanine or tryptophan, so it likely arises from a read error. The chain is built from TRBV7-7 and TRBJ2-5; D perhaps matches TRBD1 (5 bases). The CDR3 runs to 15 residues. Per germline, CDR1 SSHAT and CDR2 FNYEAQ (reference sequence). CDR3 DNA: TGTGCTAGCAGTACCCACCCGACGACAGAAGAGACCCAGTACCTC. Translation gives CASSTHPTTEETQYL.

This clonotype was found many times. The V and J genes are TRBV27 and TRBJ2-7, with 7 bases aligning to TRBD1. The germline V gene encodes CDR1 MNHEY and CDR2 SMNVEV (reference sequence). V shed 5 bases, J shed 4 bases, and the junction held 8 bases outside the gene matches. This CDR3 is 14 amino acids long. CDR3 DNA: TGTGCCAGCAGTAGAGACAGGGCGGCGTACGAGCAGTACTTC. It is translated as CASSRDRAAYEQYF.

This clonotype has ten or more counts. J is TRBJ2-5 and V is TRBV7-9; TRBD1 matches 8 bases. V was pared by 2 bases and J by 3 bases, with 8 bases of the junction left unmatched. The CDR3 covers 16 residues. Germline loops: CDR1 SEHNR, CDR2 FQNEAQ (reference sequence). Written as DNA, the CDR3 is TGTGCCAGCAGCTTAACCGGGACAGGTGGGAAAGAGACCCAGTACTTC. Its protein is CASSLTGTGGKETQYF.

This clonotype was detected ten times or more. The chain employs TRBV5-6 and TRBJ2-5, with D possibly TRBD1 on 6 matching bases. The CDR3 has 14 residues. Germline V lookup: CDR1 SGHDT, CDR2 YYEEEE. Deletions cut 0 bases from V and 2 bases from J, with 8 bases between. DNA for the CDR3: TGTGCCAGCAGCTTGGCTGGACAGCAAGAGACCCAGTACTTC. This codes for CASSLAGQQETQYF. The variable domain in full, completed from reference TRBV5-6 and TRBJ2-5, reads DAGVTQSPTHLIKTRGQQVTLRCSPKSGHDTVSWYQQALGQGPQFIFQYYEEEERQRGNFPDRFSGHQFPNYSSELNVNALLLGDSALYLCASSLAGQQETQYFGPGTRLLVL.

In this sample, this clonotype turned up many times. The rearrangement links TRBV9 to TRBJ1-5; D not certain. The CDR3 length is 14 residues. Per germline, CDR1 SGDLS and CDR2 YYNGEE. Trimming took off 4 bases at V and 2 bases at J, with 10 bases between the two ends. CDR3 residues: CASSREERNQPQHF. The CDR3 bases are TGTGCCAGCAGCCGGGAGGAGCGCAATCAGCCCCAGCATTTT.

In the case of this clonotype: This sequence may be a read error, since a much larger clone differs from it by one base. The chain employs TRBV18 and TRBJ1-2; D call uncertain. Germline CDR1 and CDR2: KGHSH and LQKENI. This CDR3 spans 13 amino acids. V lost 1 base and J lost 2, with 5 bases in between. Here the CDR3 DNA reads TGTGCCAGCTCACCACATATGAACTATGGCTACACCTTC. Its protein is CASSPHMNYGYTF.

As concerns this clonotype: This could be a read error, since a much larger clone is one nucleotide away. The rearrangement links TRBV7-6 to TRBJ2-1, with no clear D. Germline CDR1 SGHVS, CDR2 FNYEAQ. The CDR3 is 12 amino acids. This chain's CDR3 is CACSLGGNEQFF. CDR3 sequence (DNA): TGTGCCTGCAGCTTAGGTGGGAATGAGCAGTTCTTC.

V usage is TRBV6-5 and J usage is TRBJ2-1; D is uncertain. Trimming stripped 4 bases from V and 7 bases from J, with 8 bases between. The germline V gene encodes CDR1 MNHEY and CDR2 SVGAGI. This CDR3 comprises 12 residues. The CDR3 loop reads CASSSLDNEQFF. The CDR3 region has the DNA TGTGCCAGCAGTTCCCTTGATAATGAGCAGTTCTTC.

This clonotype has at least ten counts. The DNA of the CDR3 is TGTGCCAGCAGCCAGACAGCCTACGAGCAGTACTTC. The encoded protein is CASSQTAYEQYF. V and J are TRBV11-2 and TRBJ2-7; a weak D match, TRBD1 (5 bases). Trimming shortened V by 5 bases and J by 2 bases, and 7 bases separated the two germline ends. The germline gives CDR1 SGHAT, CDR2 FQNNGV. The CDR3 is 12 residues long.

This clonotype was seen many times. This sequence joins TRBV5-8 and TRBJ2-1; D remains unclear. There are 15 residues in the CDR3. Between the trimmed V and J ends, which lost 1 base and 2 bases, there was a span of 10 bases. The V gene's germline CDR1 is SGHTS and CDR2 YDEGEE. This chain's CDR3 is CASSLLESAYNEQFF. CDR3 DNA: TGTGCCAGCAGCTTGTTGGAGAGCGCCTACAATGAGCAGTTCTTC.

This clonotype was counted at least ten times. V usage is TRBV14 and J usage is TRBJ2-5; D not certain. Between the trimmed V and J ends, which lost 3 bases and 4 bases, there was a span of 18 bases. CDR3 length: 16 amino acids. Germline V gene data show CDR1 as SGHDN and CDR2 as FVKESK. The CDR3 protein is CASSHQEAVLRETQYF. The CDR3 region has the DNA TGTGCCAGCAGCCATCAAGAGGCAGTTTTACGAGAGACCCAGTACTTC.

This clonotype was seen at least ten times. This chain connects TRBV6-1 to TRBJ2-7, with TRBD2 as a possible D gene (5 bases). Trimming left V 2 bases short and J 7 bases short, with 12 bases between. The germline CDR1 and CDR2 sequences are MNHNS and SASEGT. The CDR3 extends over 13 amino acids. This chain's CDR3 is CASSEPRGSEQYF. The CDR3 nucleotides are TGTGCCAGCAGTGAACCCCGGGGTAGTGAGCAGTACTTC.

This clonotype was observed many times. CDR3 nucleotide sequence: TGTGCCAGTAGTCCAGTTAGCGGGGACTCCTACAATGAGCAGTTCTTC. It encodes CASSPVSGDSYNEQFF. The chain links TRBV19 to TRBJ2-1; 8 bases are a match to TRBD2. This CDR3 contains 16 residues. J gave up 0 bases and V 5 bases, and 6 bases lay outside the gene matches. Germline-derived CDR1 and CDR2 are LNHDA and SQIVND (reference sequence).

As concerns this clonotype: Since a much larger clone is just one base distant, this may be a read error. This chain connects TRBV5-4 to TRBJ2-3; 8 bases agree with TRBD2. The CDR3 has 14 residues. Germline CDR1 SGHNT, CDR2 YYREEE (reference sequence). CDR3 in amino acids: CASSPAAGADTRYF. The CDR3 DNA follows: TGTGCCAGCAGCCCCGCAGCGGGGGCAGATACGCGGTATTTT.

This clonotype showed up many times. The chain carries TRBV7-7 and TRBJ2-3; unclear D gene. Germline loops: CDR1 SSHAT, CDR2 FNYEAQ (reference sequence). With 4 bases removed from V and 3 bases from J, the gap between germline ends came to 8 bases. There are 13 residues in the CDR3. Here the CDR3 DNA reads TGTGCCAGCAGCTACTCCGGGACAGATACGCAGTATTTT. This codes for CASSYSGTDTQYF.

This clonotype was observed many times. J is TRBJ1-2 and V is TRBV9; 9 bases are a match to TRBD1. CDR3 length: 14 amino acids. With 4 bases clipped from V and 8 bases from J, the junction kept 9 bases outside the gene matches. Per germline, CDR1 SGDLS and CDR2 YYNGEE. CDR3 loop: CASSPEGTGFGYTF. CDR3 coding DNA: TGTGCCAGCAGCCCAGAAGGGACAGGGTTCGGCTACACCTTC.

The V gene is TRBV5-8, the J gene TRBJ1-1, with D hard to call. V shed 0 bases and J shed 2 bases, with 17 bases lying between them. Germline V gene lookup returns CDR1 SGHTS and CDR2 YDEGEE. The CDR3 totals 17 residues. CDR3 in DNA: TGTGCCAGCAGCTTGGGTGGAGGGCGAGGGATTAACACTGAAGCTTTCTTT. This sequence encodes CASSLGGGRGINTEAFF.